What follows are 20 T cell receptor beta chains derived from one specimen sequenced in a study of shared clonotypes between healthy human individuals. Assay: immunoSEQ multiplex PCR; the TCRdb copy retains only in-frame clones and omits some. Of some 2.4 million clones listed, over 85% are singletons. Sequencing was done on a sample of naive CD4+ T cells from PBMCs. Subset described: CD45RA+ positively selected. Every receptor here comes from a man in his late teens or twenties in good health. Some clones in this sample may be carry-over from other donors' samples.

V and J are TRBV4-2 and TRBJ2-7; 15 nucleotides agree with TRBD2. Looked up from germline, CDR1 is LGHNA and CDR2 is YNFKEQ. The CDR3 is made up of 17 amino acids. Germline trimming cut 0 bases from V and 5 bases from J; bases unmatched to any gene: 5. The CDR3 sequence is CASSQDGTSGRSNEQYF. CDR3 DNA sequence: TGTGCCAGCAGCCAAGATGGGACTAGCGGGAGGTCCAACGAGCAGTACTTC.

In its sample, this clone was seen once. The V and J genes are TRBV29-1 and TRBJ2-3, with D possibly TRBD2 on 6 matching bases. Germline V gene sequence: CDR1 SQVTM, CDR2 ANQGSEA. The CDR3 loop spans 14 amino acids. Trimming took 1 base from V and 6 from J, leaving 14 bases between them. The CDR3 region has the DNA TGCAGCGTTGAAGTGACTAGTAGTTCCGATACGCAGTATTTT. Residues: CSVEVTSSSDTQYF.

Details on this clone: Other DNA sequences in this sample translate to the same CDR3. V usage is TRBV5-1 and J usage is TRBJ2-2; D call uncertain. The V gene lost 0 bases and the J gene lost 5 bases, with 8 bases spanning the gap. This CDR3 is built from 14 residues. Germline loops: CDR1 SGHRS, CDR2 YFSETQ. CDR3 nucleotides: TGCGCCAGCAGCTTGGGAGTGGGGACCGGGGAGCTGTTTTTT. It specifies CASSLGVGTGELFF.

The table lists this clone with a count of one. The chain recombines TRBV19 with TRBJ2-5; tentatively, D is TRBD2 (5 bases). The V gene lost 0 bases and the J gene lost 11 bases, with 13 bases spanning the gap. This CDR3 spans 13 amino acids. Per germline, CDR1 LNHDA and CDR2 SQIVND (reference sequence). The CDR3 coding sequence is TGTGCCAGTAGTATAGATCGGTCCTCGGGACAGTACTTC. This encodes CASSIDRSSGQYF.

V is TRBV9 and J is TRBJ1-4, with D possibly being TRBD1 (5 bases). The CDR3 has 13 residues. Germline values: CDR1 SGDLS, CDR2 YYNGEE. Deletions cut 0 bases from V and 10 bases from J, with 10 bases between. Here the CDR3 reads CASSVANGGKLFF. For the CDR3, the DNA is TGTGCCAGCAGCGTAGCTAATGGGGGAAAACTGTTTTTT.

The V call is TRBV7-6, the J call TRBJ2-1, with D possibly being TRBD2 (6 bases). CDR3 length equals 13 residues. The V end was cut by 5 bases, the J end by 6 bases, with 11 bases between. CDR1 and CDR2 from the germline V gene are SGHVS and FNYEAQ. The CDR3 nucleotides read TGTGCCAGCAGCACCCGACTAGGCAATGAGCAGTTCTTC. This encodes CASSTRLGNEQFF.

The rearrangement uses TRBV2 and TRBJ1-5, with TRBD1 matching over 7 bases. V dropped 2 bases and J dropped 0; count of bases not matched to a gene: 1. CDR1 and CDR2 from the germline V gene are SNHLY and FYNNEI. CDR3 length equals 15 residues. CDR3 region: CASSETGVSNQPQHF. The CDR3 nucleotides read TGTGCCAGCAGTGAAACAGGGGTTAGCAATCAGCCCCAGCATTTT.

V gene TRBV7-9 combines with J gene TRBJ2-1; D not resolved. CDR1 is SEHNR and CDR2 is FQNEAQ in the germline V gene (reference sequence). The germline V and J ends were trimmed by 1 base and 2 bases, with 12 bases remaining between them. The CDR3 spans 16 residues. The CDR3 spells CASSLGAVDPYNEQFF. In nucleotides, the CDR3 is TGTGCCAGCAGCTTAGGGGCGGTAGACCCCTACAATGAGCAGTTCTTC.

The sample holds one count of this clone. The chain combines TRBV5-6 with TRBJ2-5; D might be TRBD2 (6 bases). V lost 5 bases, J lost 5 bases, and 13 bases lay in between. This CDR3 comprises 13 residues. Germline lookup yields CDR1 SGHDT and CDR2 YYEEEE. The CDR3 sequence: CASSRDSGETQYF. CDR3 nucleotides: TGTGCCAGCAGTCGGGACTCTGGGGAGACCCAGTACTTC.

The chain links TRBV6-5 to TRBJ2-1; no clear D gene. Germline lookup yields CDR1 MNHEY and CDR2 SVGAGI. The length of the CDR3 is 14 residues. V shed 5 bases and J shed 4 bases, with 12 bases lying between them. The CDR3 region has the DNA TGTGCCAGCAGTGGACGACGGGTGTACAATGAGCAGTTCTTC. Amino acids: CASSGRRVYNEQFF.

CDR3 sequence: CASSPSGAPETQYF. In DNA form, the CDR3 reads TGTGCCAGCTCACCCTCTGGTGCTCCGGAGACCCAGTACTTC. The rearrangement uses TRBV18 and TRBJ2-5; D gene uncertain. Looked up from germline, CDR1 is KGHSH and CDR2 is LQKENI. The CDR3 has 14 residues. The V end lost 3 bases, the J end lost 5 bases, and 13 bases lay between the germline ends.

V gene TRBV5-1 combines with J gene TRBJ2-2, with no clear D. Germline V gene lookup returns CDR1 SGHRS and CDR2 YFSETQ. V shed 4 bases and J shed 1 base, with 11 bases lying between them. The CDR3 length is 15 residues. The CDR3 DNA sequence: TGCGCCAGCAGCCCCTTTCGACAGAACACCGGGGAGCTGTTTTTT. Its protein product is CASSPFRQNTGELFF.

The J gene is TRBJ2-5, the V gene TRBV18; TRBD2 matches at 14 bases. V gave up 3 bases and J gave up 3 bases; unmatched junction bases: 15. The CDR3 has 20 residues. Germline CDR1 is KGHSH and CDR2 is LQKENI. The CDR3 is CASSPIRTSGRLTLKETQYF. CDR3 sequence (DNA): TGTGCCAGCTCACCTATTCGGACTAGCGGGAGGCTCACTCTCAAAGAGACCCAGTACTTC.

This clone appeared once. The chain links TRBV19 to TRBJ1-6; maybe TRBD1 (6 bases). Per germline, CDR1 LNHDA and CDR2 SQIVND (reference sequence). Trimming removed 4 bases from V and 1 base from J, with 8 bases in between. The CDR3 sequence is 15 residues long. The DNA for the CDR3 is TGTGCCAGTAGTACCCAGGGGTCCTATAATTCACCCCTCCACTTT. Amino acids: CASSTQGSYNSPLHF.

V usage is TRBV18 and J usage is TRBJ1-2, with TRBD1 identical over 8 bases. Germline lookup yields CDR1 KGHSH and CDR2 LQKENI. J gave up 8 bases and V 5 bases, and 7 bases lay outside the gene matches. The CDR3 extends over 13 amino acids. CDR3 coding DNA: TGTGCCAGCTCAACAGGACAGGGCCCGGGCTACACCTTC. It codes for CASSTGQGPGYTF. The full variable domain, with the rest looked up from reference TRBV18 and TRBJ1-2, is NAGVMQNPRHLVRRRGQEARLRCSPMKGHSHVYWYRQLPEEGLKFMVYLQKENIIDESGMPKERFSAEFPKEGPSILRIQQVVRGDSAAYFCASSTGQGPGYTFGSGTRLTVV.

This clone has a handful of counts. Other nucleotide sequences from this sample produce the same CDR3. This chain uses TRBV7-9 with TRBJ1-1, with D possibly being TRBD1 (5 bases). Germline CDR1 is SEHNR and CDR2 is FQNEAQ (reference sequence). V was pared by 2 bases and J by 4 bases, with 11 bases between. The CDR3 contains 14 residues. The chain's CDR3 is CASSLRGGGTEAFF. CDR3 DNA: TGTGCCAGCAGCTTAAGGGGAGGAGGCACTGAAGCTTTCTTT.

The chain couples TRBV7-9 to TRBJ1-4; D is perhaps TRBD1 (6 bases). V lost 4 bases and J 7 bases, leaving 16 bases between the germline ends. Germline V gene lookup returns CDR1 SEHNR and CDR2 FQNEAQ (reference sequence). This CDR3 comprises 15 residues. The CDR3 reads CASSSNRVGSEKLFF. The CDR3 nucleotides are TGTGCCAGCAGCTCCAACAGGGTGGGGTCTGAAAAACTGTTTTTT.

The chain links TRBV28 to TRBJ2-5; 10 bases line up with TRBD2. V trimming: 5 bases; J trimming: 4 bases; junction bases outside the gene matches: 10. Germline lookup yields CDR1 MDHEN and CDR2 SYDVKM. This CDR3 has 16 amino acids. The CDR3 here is CASSPPRLAGVETQYF. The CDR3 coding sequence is TGTGCCAGCAGTCCCCCCCGCCTAGCGGGAGTAGAGACCCAGTACTTC.

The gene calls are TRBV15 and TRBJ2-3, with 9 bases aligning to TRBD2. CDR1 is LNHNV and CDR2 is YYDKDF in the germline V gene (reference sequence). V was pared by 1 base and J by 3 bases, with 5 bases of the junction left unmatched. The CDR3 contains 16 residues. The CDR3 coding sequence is TGTGCCACCAGCAGAGCCCGGGCGGGAGGGACAGATACGCAGTATTTT. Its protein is CATSRARAGGTDTQYF.

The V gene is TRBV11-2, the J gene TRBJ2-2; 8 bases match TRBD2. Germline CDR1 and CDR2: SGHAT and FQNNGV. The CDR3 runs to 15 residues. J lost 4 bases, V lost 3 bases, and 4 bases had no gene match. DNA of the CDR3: TGTGCCAGCAGCTTCCCGGGACTAGTCACCGGGGAGCTGTTTTTT. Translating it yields CASSFPGLVTGELFF. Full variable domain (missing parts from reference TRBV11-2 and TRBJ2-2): EAGVAQSPRYKIIEKRQSVAFWCNPISGHATLYWYQQILGQGPKLLIQFQNNGVVDDSQLPKDRFSAERLKGVDSTLKIQPAKLEDSAVYLCASSFPGLVTGELFFGEGSRLTVL.